This T cell receptor beta chain appears in the sequencing data of a study of CD8 T cells in ankylosing spondylitis. V was pared by 8 bases and J by 4 bases, with 10 bases between. This CDR3 comprises 12 residues. Germline V gene data show CDR1 as MNHNY and CDR2 as SVGAGI (reference sequence). With molecular barcodes, quantitative 5'-RACE was used to make the TCR beta libraries. TCRdb reanalysed the 5' RACE reads using MiXCR and keeps one entry per CDR3 protein. The table has some 220,000 distinct CDR3 sequences, 8% to 10% seen once. There are a few counts of this clonotype. Sequenced: blood, either unsorted or a sorted T cell fraction (not recorded which). This receptor was taken from a female donor with ankylosing spondylitis or in good health (not recorded which). The chain joins TRBV6-6 to TRBJ2-3; the D gene could be TRBD1 or TRBD2 (5 bases each). Here the CDR3 DNA reads TGTGCCAGCTGGGGGATGGCAGATACGCAGTATTTT. It yields the protein CASWGMADTQYF.